This T cell receptor beta chain appears in the sequencing data of a study of identical twins. Findings of the study overall: There were fewer insertions in abundant cord blood beta clonotypes, but memory repertoires showed no such pattern. Out-of-frame alpha sequences shared by twins were enriched for low generation probability.

In regard to this clonotype: Its antigen is currently unknown.

MiXCR was run by TCRdb on the 5' RACE reads, yielding one entry per CDR3 protein. Here the sample spans 1.5 million to 2 million distinct CDR3 sequences, about 30% being singletons. The CDR3 consists of 13 residues. Between the trimmed V and J ends, which lost 6 bases and 2 bases, there was a span of 8 bases. The germline gives CDR1 SGHTA, CDR2 FQGNSA. The chain recombines TRBV7-2 with TRBJ1-3; perhaps TRBD1 as D (5 bases). This clonotype was sampled from a newborn girl in good health. The sequenced sample was cord blood. CDR3 sequence reads: CASSRGAGNTIYF. CDR3 coding DNA: TGTGCCAGCAGTCGAGGGGCTGGAAACACCATATATTTT.